This T cell receptor beta chain was captured in a study of CD8 T cells in ankylosing spondylitis. One entry per CDR3 protein results from TCRdb running MiXCR on the 5' RACE reads. The table includes under 400,000 distinct CDR3 sequences, under 14% detected once. Per germline, CDR1 LNHDA and CDR2 SQIVND (reference sequence). The CDR3 totals 14 residues. Trimming took 6 bases from V and 5 from J; bases not matched to a gene: 6. This TCR derives from a female donor with ankylosing spondylitis or in good health (not recorded which). Sequencing input: blood, either unsorted or a sorted T cell fraction (not recorded which). The chain joins TRBV19 to TRBJ1-4; 7 positions match TRBD1. The CDR3 loop is CASSNRGSNEKLFF. CDR3 coding DNA: TGTGCCAGTAGCAACAGGGGTTCCAATGAAAAACTGTTTTTT. The variable domain in full, with the rest retrieved from reference TRBV19 and TRBJ1-4, is DGGITQSPKYLFRKEGQNVTLSCEQNLNHDAMYWYRQDPGQGLRLIYYSQIVNDFQKGDIAEGYSVSREKKESFPLTVTSAQKNPTAFYLCASSNRGSNEKLFFGSGTQLSVL.